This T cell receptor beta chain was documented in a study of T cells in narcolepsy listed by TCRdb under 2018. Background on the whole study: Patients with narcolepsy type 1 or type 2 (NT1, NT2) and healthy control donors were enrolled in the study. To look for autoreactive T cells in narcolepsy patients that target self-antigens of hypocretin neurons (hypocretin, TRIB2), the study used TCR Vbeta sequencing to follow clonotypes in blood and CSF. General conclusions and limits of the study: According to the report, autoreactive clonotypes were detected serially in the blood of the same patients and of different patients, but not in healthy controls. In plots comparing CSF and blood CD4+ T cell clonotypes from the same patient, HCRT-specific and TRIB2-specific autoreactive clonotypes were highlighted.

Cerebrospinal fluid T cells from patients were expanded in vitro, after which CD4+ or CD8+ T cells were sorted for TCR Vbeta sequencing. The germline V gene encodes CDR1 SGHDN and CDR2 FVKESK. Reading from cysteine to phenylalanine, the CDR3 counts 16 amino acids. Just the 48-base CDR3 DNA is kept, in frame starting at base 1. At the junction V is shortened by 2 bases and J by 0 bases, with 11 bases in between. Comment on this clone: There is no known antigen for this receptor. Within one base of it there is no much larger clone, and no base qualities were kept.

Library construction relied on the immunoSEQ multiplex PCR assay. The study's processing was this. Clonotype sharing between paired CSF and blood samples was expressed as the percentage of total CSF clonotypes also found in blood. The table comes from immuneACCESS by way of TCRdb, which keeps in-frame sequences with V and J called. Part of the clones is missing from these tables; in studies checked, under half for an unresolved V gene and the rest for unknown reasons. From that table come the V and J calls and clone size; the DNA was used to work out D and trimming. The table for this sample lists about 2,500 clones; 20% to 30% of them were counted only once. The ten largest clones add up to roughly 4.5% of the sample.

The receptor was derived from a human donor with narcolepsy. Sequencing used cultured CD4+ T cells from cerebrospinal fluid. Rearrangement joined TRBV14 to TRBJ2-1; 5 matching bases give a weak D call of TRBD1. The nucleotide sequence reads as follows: TGTGCCAGCAGCCAACTCCCAGGGAACTCCTACAATGAGCAGTTCTTC. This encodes CASSQLPGNSYNEQFF. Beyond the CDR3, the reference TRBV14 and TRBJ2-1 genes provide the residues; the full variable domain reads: EAGVTQFPSHSVIEKGQTVTLRCDPISGHDNLYWYRRVMGKEIKFLLHFVKESKQDESGMPNNRFLAERTGGTYSTLKVQPAELEDSGVYFCASSQLPGNSYNEQFFGPGTRLTVL.